Reported below is one T cell receptor beta chain. It differs at one base from a far larger clone, so likely a read error. This entry is derived from a study of low-dose radiotherapy and immunotherapy resistance in tumors. Study-level information: Cohort 1 patients were irradiated with 0.5 Gy fractions every 2 weeks to 6.5 Gy total. Given every two weeks, intravenous cyclophosphamide 200 mg/m2 preceded radiation and immunotherapy by one day.

Regarding time point: after trial treatment. As to treatment: LDRT plus nivolumab, ipilimumab, low-dose cyclophosphamide and aspirin (RACIN trial). Eligibility was restricted to patients presenting with advanced solid tumors that lacked tumor-infiltrating lymphocytes. Per the germline V gene, CDR1 is PRHDT and CDR2 is FYEKMQ (reference sequence). The CDR3 length is 14 residues. V dropped 8 bases and J dropped 5 bases, with 13 bases sitting between them. TRAV and TRBV primers primed cDNA for both TCRalpha and TCRbeta. Both a constant-region primer and a V-primer adapter served to amplify TCRs across approximately 19 PCR cycles. TCRdb reprocessed the reads via MiXCR and lists one record per CDR3 protein. The profile shows tens of thousands of distinct CDR3 sequences, 25% to 30% of them singletons.

This specimen consisted of PBMCs, obtained after low-dose radiotherapy plus immunotherapy. The origin of this receptor is a male donor with prostate cancer. The V and J genes are TRBV13 and TRBJ1-6; weak D call: TRBD1 (5 bases). The CDR3, as DNA: TGTGCCAGCGGGGCAGGGTTAAATAATTCACCCCTCCACTTT. As protein: CASGAGLNNSPLHF.